The 8 T cell receptor beta chains in this list originate from one sample, sequenced in a study of cytomegalovirus exposure and HLA in healthy donors. PCR primers comprised 60 Vbeta and 13 Jbeta primers. Measured with immunoSEQ multiplex PCR; TCRdb has only the in-frame clones, and not every one. Among some 180,000 clones listed, roughly 85% were seen once. Material for sequencing was PBMCs. The receptors here all came from a woman aged 18-29 years in good health and CMV-seronegative.

This clone has only one observation. The chain joins TRBV4-1 to TRBJ2-7, with 11 bases lining up with TRBD1. This CDR3 has 17 residues. The V and J ends lost 0 bases and 2 bases, in that order; junction bases with no gene match: 6. Germline V gene data show CDR1 as MGHRA and CDR2 as YSYEKL. CDR3 sequence (DNA): TGCGCCAGCAGCCAAGATCCCCCGGGACAGGGGGCCTACGAGCAGTACTTC. This encodes CASSQDPPGQGAYEQYF.

This sequence joins TRBV4-3 and TRBJ2-2; perhaps TRBD1 as D (6 bases). The germline V gene has CDR1 LGHNA and CDR2 YSLEER. This CDR3 spans 16 amino acids. Trimming took off 0 bases at V and 2 bases at J, with 10 bases between the two ends. CDR3: CASSQDIGTNTGELFF. The CDR3 DNA sequence: TGCGCCAGCAGCCAAGATATTGGGACAAACACCGGGGAGCTGTTTTTT.

This rearrangement joins TRBV6-1 to TRBJ1-3; no reliable D call. V shed 1 base and J shed 6 bases, with 16 bases lying between them. Germline V CDR1 and CDR2: MNHNS, SASEGT. The CDR3 totals 16 residues. The CDR3 sequence is CASSEEGRQVLNTIYF. The CDR3 nucleotides read TGTGCCAGCAGTGAAGAAGGGAGGCAGGTGCTAAACACCATATATTTT.

V gene TRBV9 combines with J gene TRBJ1-2; no clear D. This CDR3 region has 16 residues. V shed 0 bases and J shed 2 bases, with 14 bases lying between them. CDR1 is SGDLS, CDR2 YYNGEE, per germline. The CDR3 loop reads CASSVGLTARNYGYTF. DNA for the CDR3: TGTGCCAGCAGCGTAGGGCTTACAGCCCGAAACTATGGCTACACCTTC.

This chain links TRBV7-9 with TRBJ1-4; TRBD1 agrees at 8 bases. The germline CDR1 and CDR2 sequences are SEHNR and FQNEAQ (reference sequence). Losses at the gene ends were 5 bases for V and 8 bases for J; bases not matched to a gene: 10. The CDR3 is 15 amino acids. The CDR3 DNA is TGTGCCAGCAGCACCCTACAGGGGGGCGTGGAAAAACTGTTTTTT. Amino acid sequence: CASSTLQGGVEKLFF.

This chain joins TRBV11-2 and TRBJ1-1; 7 bases line up with TRBD1. Germline V gene sequence: CDR1 SGHAT, CDR2 FQNNGV. With 1 base clipped from V and 5 bases from J, the junction kept 13 bases outside the gene matches. The CDR3 has 17 amino acids. The CDR3 loop is CASSLGTGFGRLTEAFF. CDR3 in DNA: TGTGCCAGCAGCTTAGGGACAGGCTTTGGACGATTGACTGAAGCTTTCTTT. Supplemented by reference TRBV11-2 and TRBJ1-1, the full variable domain reads EAGVAQSPRYKIIEKRQSVAFWCNPISGHATLYWYQQILGQGPKLLIQFQNNGVVDDSQLPKDRFSAERLKGVDSTLKIQPAKLEDSAVYLCASSLGTGFGRLTEAFFGQGTRLTVV.

This chain joins TRBV20-1 and TRBJ2-3, with D hard to call. CDR1 and CDR2 (germline): DFQATT, SNEGSKA (reference sequence). The CDR3 runs to 10 residues. Trimming removed 7 bases at V and 6 bases at J, with 8 bases between. CDR3 bases: TGCAGTGTGTACGGGGATACGCAGTATTTT. Protein: CSVYGDTQYF.

V gene TRBV28 combines with J gene TRBJ2-7; 9 bases are a match to TRBD1. V shed 4 bases and J 1 base; nucleotides not matched to a gene: 8. The V gene's germline CDR1 is MDHEN and CDR2 SYDVKM. This CDR3 spans 16 amino acids. Here the CDR3 reads CASSSPTQGASYEQYF. In DNA, the CDR3 is TGTGCCAGCAGTTCACCCACACAGGGGGCGTCCTACGAGCAGTACTTC.